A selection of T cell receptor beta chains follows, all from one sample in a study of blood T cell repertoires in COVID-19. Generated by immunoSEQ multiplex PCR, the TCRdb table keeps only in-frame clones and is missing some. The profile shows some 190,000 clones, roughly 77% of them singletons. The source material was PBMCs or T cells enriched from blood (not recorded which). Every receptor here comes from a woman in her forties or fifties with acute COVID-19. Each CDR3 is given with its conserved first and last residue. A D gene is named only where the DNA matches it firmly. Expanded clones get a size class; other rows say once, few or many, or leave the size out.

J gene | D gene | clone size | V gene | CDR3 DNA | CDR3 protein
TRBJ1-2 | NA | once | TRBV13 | TGTGCCAGCGGGGTAAGCGGGGTGAATGGCTACACCTTC | CASGVSGVNGYTF
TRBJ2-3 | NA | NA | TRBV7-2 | TGTGCCAGCTCTGCCCAGAGCACAGATACGCAGTATTTT | CASSAQSTDTQYF
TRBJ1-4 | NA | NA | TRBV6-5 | TGTGCCAGCAGTTACGGCCAGGGAACTAATGAAAAACTGTTTTTT | CASSYGQGTNEKLFF
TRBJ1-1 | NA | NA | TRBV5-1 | TGCGCCAGCAGCTTGGACACCTGGAACACTGAAGCTTTCTTT | CASSLDTWNTEAFF
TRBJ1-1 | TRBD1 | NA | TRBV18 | TGTGCCAGCTCACCAGGGGTAGCAGGGGGCGACGCTGAAGCTTTCTTT | CASSPGVAGGDAEAFF
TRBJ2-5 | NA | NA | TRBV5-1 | TGCGCCAGCAGCTTCCGGGACTCCCAAGAGACCCAGTACTTC | CASSFRDSQETQYF
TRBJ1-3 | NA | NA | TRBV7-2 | TGTGCCAGCGGGGAGAACACCATATATTTT | CASGENTIYF
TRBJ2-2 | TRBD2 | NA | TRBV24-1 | TGTGCCACCGGGGGGGATGTTCGGTCCGGGGAGCTGTTTTTT | CATGGDVRSGELFF
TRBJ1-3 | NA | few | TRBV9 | TGTGCCAGCAGCACGCAAGTAGACTTTGGCTCTGGAAACACCATATATTTT | CASSTQVDFGSGNTIYF
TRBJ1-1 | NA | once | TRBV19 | TGTGCCAGTAGCCCGGCGGGGGGCAGGCCGAACACTGAAGCTTTCTTT | CASSPAGGRPNTEAFF
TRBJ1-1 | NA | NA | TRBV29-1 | TGCAGCGTTGAAGATAGGCGGATTAACACTGAAGCTTTCTTT | CSVEDRRINTEAFF
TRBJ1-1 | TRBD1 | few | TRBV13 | TGTGCCAGCAGCACCCGGGACAGGGAACCCATGAACACTGAAGCTTTCTTT | CASSTRDREPMNTEAFF
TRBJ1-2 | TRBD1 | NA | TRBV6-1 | TGTGCCAGCAGTGAGACAGGGAGCGGCTACACCTTC | CASSETGSGYTF
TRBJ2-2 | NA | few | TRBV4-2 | TGTGCCAGCAGCCAAGATCCACAGGCGAACACCGGGGAGCTGTTTTTT | CASSQDPQANTGELFF
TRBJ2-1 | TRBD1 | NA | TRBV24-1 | TGTGCCACCAGTTTAGGGACAGGGGGCGAGCAGTTCTTC | CATSLGTGGEQFF
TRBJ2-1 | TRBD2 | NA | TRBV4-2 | TGTGCCAGCAGCCAATTGCGGGGGGGGTACAATGAGCAGTTCTTC | CASSQLRGGYNEQFF
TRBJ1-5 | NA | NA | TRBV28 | TGTGCCAGCAGGGAGGGCAATCAGCCCCAGCATTTT | CASREGNQPQHF
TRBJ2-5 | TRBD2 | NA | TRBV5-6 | TGTGCCAGCAGCTCCCTAGCGGGGGGACGGGAGACCCAGTACTTC | CASSSLAGGRETQYF
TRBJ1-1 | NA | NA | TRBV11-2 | TGTGCCAGCAGCTTACGGGGGAATATGAACACTGAAGCTTTCTTT | CASSLRGNMNTEAFF
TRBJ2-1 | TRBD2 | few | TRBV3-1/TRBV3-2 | TGTGCCAGCAGCCAGGAGACTAGCCAAGAGCAGTTCTTC | CASSQETSQEQFF
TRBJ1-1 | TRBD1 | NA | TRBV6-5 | TGTGCCAGCATGACAGGGTGGGCTGAAGCTTTCTTT | CASMTGWAEAFF
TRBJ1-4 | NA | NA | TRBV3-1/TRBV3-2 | TGTGCCAGCACCCTGTCCCTAACTAATGAAAAACTGTTTTTT | CASTLSLTNEKLFF
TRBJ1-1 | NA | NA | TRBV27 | TGTGCCAGCAGTTACAGGGTGTTCACTGAAGCTTTCTTT | CASSYRVFTEAFF
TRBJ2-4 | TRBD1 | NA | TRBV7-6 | TGTGCCAGCAGCTCCCGGGACAGGGACATTCAGTACTTC | CASSSRDRDIQYF
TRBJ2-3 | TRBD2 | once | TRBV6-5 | TGTGCCAGCAGCCTCAGCGGGGGGGCAGATACGCAGTATTTT | CASSLSGGADTQYF
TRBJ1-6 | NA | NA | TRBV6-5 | TGTGCCAGCAGTTACAGGGGCAATTCACCCCTCCACTTT | CASSYRGNSPLHF
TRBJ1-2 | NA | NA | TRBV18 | TGTGCCAGCTCCCGAACCGGGGGGGGCGGTGGCTACACCTTC | CASSRTGGGGGYTF
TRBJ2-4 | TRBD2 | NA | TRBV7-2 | TGTGCCAGCAGCCCTATTCCAGCGGGGATAGCCAAAAACATTCAGTACTTC | CASSPIPAGIAKNIQYF
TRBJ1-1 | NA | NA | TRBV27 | TGTGCCAGCAGTTTCCGACGGTCAGGGGTGGTGGGGAACACTGAAGCTTTCTTT | CASSFRRSGVVGNTEAFF
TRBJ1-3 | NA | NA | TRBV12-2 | TGTGCAAGTCGCCTCGGACAAGACTCTGGAAACACCATATATTTT | CASRLGQDSGNTIYF
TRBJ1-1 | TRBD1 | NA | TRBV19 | TGTGCCAGTATCGACAGGGTTGGCACTGAAGCTTTCTTT | CASIDRVGTEAFF
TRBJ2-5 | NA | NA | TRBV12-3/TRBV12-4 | TGTGCCAGCAGCCGAACGGGTCAAGAGACCCAGTACTTC | CASSRTGQETQYF
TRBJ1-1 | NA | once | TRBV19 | TGTGCCAGTAGCACAGCGGGGAACACTGAAGCTTTCTTT | CASSTAGNTEAFF
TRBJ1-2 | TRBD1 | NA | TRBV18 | TGTGCCAGCTCCCTGGACAGGGACTATGGCTACACCTTC | CASSLDRDYGYTF